One and the same sample provided the 14 T cell receptor beta chains below, sequenced in a study of blood T cell repertoires in COVID-19 (TCRdb year 2020). Libraries were made using the immunoSEQ multiplex PCR assay. The source is immuneACCESS, and TCRdb retained only in-frame sequences with V and J called. Part of the clones is not carried over; for the studies checked, unresolved V genes explain less than half of this, and the remainder is unexplained. The sample table records approximately 150,000 clones; about 83% of these occur just once. The ten largest clones add up to about 2.5% of the sample. Material for sequencing was peripheral blood. These receptors all come from a woman of 80 years or more with COVID-19, enrolled during active disease.

The V call is TRBV4-2, the J call TRBJ2-5; 10 bases match TRBD2. CDR3 length: 17 amino acids. CDR1 is LGHNA, CDR2 YNFKEQ, per germline. V shed 2 bases, J shed 0 bases, and the junction held 6 bases outside the gene matches. The CDR3 spells CASSQWRLAGDQETQYF. The CDR3 nucleotides read TGTGCCAGCAGCCAATGGAGGCTAGCGGGAGACCAAGAGACCCAGTACTTC.

V gene TRBV19 combines with J gene TRBJ1-6; 7 bases agree with TRBD1. The junction had 5 bases not matched to a gene; V was cut back by 1 base and J by 5 bases. Germline V gene lookup returns CDR1 LNHDA and CDR2 SQIVND (reference sequence). CDR3 size: 16 residues. The CDR3: CASSIASGQNNSPLHF. CDR3 DNA sequence: TGTGCCAGTAGTATAGCGTCGGGACAGAATAATTCACCCCTCCACTTT.

The chain has TRBV29-1 and TRBJ1-1; no clear D. CDR3 length: 13 amino acids. The V gene's germline CDR1 is SQVTM and CDR2 ANQGSEA. With 4 bases removed from V and 0 bases from J, the gap between germline ends came to 9 bases. CDR3 residues: CSVGRDLNTEAFF. DNA for the CDR3: TGCAGCGTTGGGAGGGATTTGAACACTGAAGCTTTCTTT.

The genes are TRBV7-6 and TRBJ2-3, with TRBD2 matching 9 bases. V lost 1 base, J lost 4 bases, and 12 bases stayed unmatched. Germline V gene data show CDR1 as SGHVS and CDR2 as FNYEAQ. CDR3 length equals 18 residues. CDR3 sequence (DNA): TGTGCCAGCAGCTTAGTAGTCGGGCTAGCGGGGACTGCAGATACGCAGTATTTT. Amino acid sequence: CASSLVVGLAGTADTQYF.

For the CDR3, the DNA is TGTGCCAGCAGTCGACTAGCGGGGGACCCAGATACGCAGTATTTT. This sequence encodes CASSRLAGDPDTQYF. This chain joins TRBV2 and TRBJ2-3; 12 bases agree with TRBD2. V shed 5 bases, J shed 4 bases, and the junction held 4 bases outside the gene matches. Germline lookup yields CDR1 SNHLY and CDR2 FYNNEI. The CDR3 runs to 15 residues.

The chain couples TRBV14 to TRBJ2-4; 13 bases map to TRBD2. This CDR3 region has 20 residues. CDR1 is SGHDN and CDR2 is FVKESK in the germline V gene. The V and J ends lost 4 bases and 1 base, in that order; junction bases with no gene match: 13. CDR3 bases: TGTGCCAGCAGCCGCCTACTAGCGGGAGGGCCCCCTTGGGCCAAAAACATTCAGTACTTC. Protein: CASSRLLAGGPPWAKNIQYF.

The chain carries TRBV19 and TRBJ1-4; maybe TRBD1 (5 bases). The germline gives CDR1 LNHDA, CDR2 SQIVND (reference sequence). This CDR3 region has 13 residues. Trimming took off 4 bases at V and 12 bases at J, with 15 bases between the two ends. The CDR3 reads CASSNAGGGELFF. In DNA form, the CDR3 reads TGTGCCAGTAGTAACGCCGGAGGAGGGGAACTGTTTTTT. Drawing the rest from reference TRBV19 and TRBJ1-4, the complete variable domain is DGGITQSPKYLFRKEGQNVTLSCEQNLNHDAMYWYRQDPGQGLRLIYYSQIVNDFQKGDIAEGYSVSREKKESFPLTVTSAQKNPTAFYLCASSNAGGGELFFGSGTQLSVL.

The CDR3 is CASRAGGPGNEQYF. The CDR3 region has the DNA TGTGCCAGCAGAGCGGGAGGGCCGGGGAACGAGCAGTACTTC. The chain employs TRBV27 and TRBJ2-7; TRBD2 matches 10 bases. The CDR3 loop spans 14 amino acids. Germline V gene lookup returns CDR1 MNHEY and CDR2 SMNVEV (reference sequence). Trimming at V came to 6 bases and at J to 5 bases, leaving 7 bases not matched to a gene.

This sequence joins TRBV7-3 and TRBJ2-1; 10 nucleotides match TRBD2. The ends lost 6 bases at V and 3 bases at J; junction bases unmatched: 5. CDR3 length equals 15 residues. Germline assignment: CDR1 SGHTA and CDR2 FQGTGA. As DNA, the CDR3 is TGTGCCAGCAGTCGGACTAGCGGATTCTACAATGAGCAGTTCTTC. This encodes CASSRTSGFYNEQFF.

The chain is built from TRBV30 and TRBJ2-6, with D unresolved. V was cut by 8 bases and J by 3 bases, with 17 bases left in between. The CDR3 totals 15 residues. CDR1 and CDR2 (germline): GTSNPN, SVGIG (reference sequence). The CDR3 DNA follows: TGTGCCCGATCCTCCCTGAGAAGTGGGGCCAACGTCCTGACTTTC. As protein: CARSSLRSGANVLTF.

The chain employs TRBV18 and TRBJ2-6; D unclear. This CDR3 is 17 amino acids long. The germline V gene encodes CDR1 KGHSH and CDR2 LQKENI. V dropped 0 bases and J dropped 0 bases, with 9 bases sitting between them. The CDR3 region is CASSPPVRSSGANVLTF. In DNA, the CDR3 is TGTGCCAGCTCACCACCGGTACGGAGCTCTGGGGCCAACGTCCTGACTTTC.

The V call is TRBV12-5, the J call TRBJ2-3; D uncertain. This CDR3 contains 14 residues. The germline V gene encodes CDR1 LGHNT and CDR2 FRNRAP. The V end was cut by 1 base, the J end by 2 bases, with 7 bases between. CDR3 region: CASGLEQHTDTQYF. The CDR3 nucleotides read TGTGCTAGTGGTTTGGAACAGCACACAGATACGCAGTATTTT.

V usage is TRBV2 and J usage is TRBJ2-5, with D perhaps TRBD2 (6 bases). The CDR3 extends over 18 amino acids. CDR1 is SNHLY and CDR2 is FYNNEI in the germline V gene. V was clipped by 7 bases and J by 0 bases, with 24 bases between them. CDR3: CASISLAGPTKYQETQYF. For the CDR3, the DNA is TGTGCCAGCATTTCACTAGCTGGCCCGACAAAGTACCAAGAGACCCAGTACTTC.

V usage is TRBV5-4 and J usage is TRBJ1-6; D is unresolved. Germline assignment: CDR1 SGHNT and CDR2 YYREEE (reference sequence). V was cut by 7 bases and J by 5 bases, with 16 bases left in between. The CDR3 spans 15 residues. The CDR3 DNA reads as TGTGCCAGCGCGAGGGATCTGCCCGATAATTCACCCCTCCACTTT. Protein: CASARDLPDNSPLHF.